Within the sample, the clone carrying this T cell receptor beta chain is medium-sized. Its antigen is unidentified. Overall study results and limits: The TCR gene usage of tumor memory CD4+ T cells clustered together with blood and lymph node memory CD4+ cells and with lymph node naive CD4+ cells. Greatest tumor Treg TCR overlap was with tumor naive CD4+ cells.

TRBV12-4/TRBJ1-2 clonotypes were amplified with adaptor-ligated barcode primers. TCRdb reprocessed the multiplex PCR reads via MiXCR and lists one record per CDR3 protein. The sample records a few thousand distinct CDR3 sequences, around 18% being singletons. CDR3 size: 14 residues. V dropped 2 bases and J dropped 4 bases, with 11 bases sitting between them. Treg sorting used a CD4+CD25+CD127-/low gate. The chain has TRBV12-3 or TRBV12-4 and TRBJ1-2; possibly TRBD1 for D (5 bases). Sequenced sample: Tregs sorted from blood. The TCR comes from a female donor with breast cancer. CDR3 DNA sequence: TGTGCCAGCAGTTTAAGTGGGGCCACCTATGGCTACACCTTC. As protein: CASSLSGATYGYTF.